These T cell receptor beta chains were read from a single sample in a study of T cells in Graves' hyperthyroidism and ophthalmopathy. One entry per CDR3 protein results from TCRdb running MiXCR on the multiplex PCR reads. In the table there are around 600,000 distinct CDR3 sequences, approximately 14% of which are singletons. Sequences were obtained from blood. All receptors come from a woman in her forties or fifties with Graves' ophthalmopathy. Each CDR3 is given with its conserved first and last residue. Each record gives: D gene, clone size, J gene, V gene, CDR3 protein, CDR3 DNA. D genes are given only for firm matches. Clone size, where shown, is once, few, many, or a class for clones that have expanded.

TRBD2 | many | TRBJ2-7 | TRBV3-1 | CASSQGEAGGLARTYSYEQYF | TGTGCCAGCAGCCAAGGAGAAGCTGGGGGACTAGCGCGAACCTACTCCTACGAGCAGTACTTC
NA | many | TRBJ1-1 | TRBV3-1 | CASSRRRDTEAFF | TGTGCCAGCAGCCGTCGGAGGGACACTGAAGCTTTCTTT
TRBD2 | NA | TRBJ2-2 | TRBV6-1 | CASRVAGGRIGELFF | TGTGCCAGCAGGGTAGCGGGAGGTAGAATCGGGGAGCTGTTTTTT
NA | few | TRBJ1-1 | TRBV29-1 | CSGRGNTEAFF | TGCAGCGGGCGGGGGAACACTGAAGCTTTCTTT
NA | NA | TRBJ2-3 | TRBV29-1 | CSVGGISTDTQYF | TGCAGCGTAGGCGGAATAAGCACAGATACGCAGTATTTT
NA | many | TRBJ2-7 | TRBV7-2 | CASSYTRDLTYEQYF | TGTGCCAGCAGCTACACTAGAGACCTAACCTACGAGCAGTACTTC
NA | many | TRBJ2-3 | TRBV6-2/TRBV6-3 | CASSYILGGSADTQYF | TGTGCCAGCAGTTACATATTGGGAGGTTCAGCAGATACGCAGTATTTT
TRBD2 | NA | TRBJ2-1 | TRBV11-2 | CASSIRLARSYNEQFF | TGTGCCAGCAGCATCAGACTAGCGCGGTCCTACAATGAGCAGTTCTTC
TRBD2 | many | TRBJ2-7 | TRBV20-1 | CSANNLAGGPLGSYEQYF | TGCAGTGCTAACAATTTAGCGGGAGGCCCATTGGGGTCCTACGAGCAGTACTTC
TRBD2 | many | TRBJ2-2 | TRBV20-1 | CSARATTSGNTGELFF | TGCAGTGCTAGAGCAACGACTAGCGGGAACACCGGGGAGCTGTTTTTT
NA | NA | TRBJ1-4 | TRBV20-1 | CSARGTSPTNEKLFF | TGCAGTGCTAGGGGTACTTCCCCAACTAATGAAAAACTGTTTTTT
TRBD1 | many | TRBJ2-1 | TRBV6-2/TRBV6-3 | CASYYNGTGVPHEQFF | TGTGCCAGCTATTACAACGGGACAGGGGTTCCCCATGAGCAGTTCTTC
TRBD2 | many | TRBJ2-1 | TRBV28 | CASSLLWGPGLAGYNEQFF | TGTGCCAGCAGTTTATTATGGGGTCCGGGACTAGCGGGATACAATGAGCAGTTCTTC
TRBD1 | many | TRBJ2-7 | TRBV27 | CASSPHRGQDEQYF | TGTGCCAGCAGTCCTCACAGGGGGCAAGACGAGCAGTACTTC
NA | many | TRBJ2-1 | TRBV20-1 | CSAIEARNNEQFF | TGCAGTGCTATCGAGGCTAGAAACAATGAGCAGTTCTTC
NA | few | TRBJ2-7 | TRBV4-2 | CASSQDTLWDEQYF | TGTGCCAGCAGCCAAGATACCCTATGGGACGAGCAGTACTTC
NA | NA | TRBJ2-7 | TRBV5-1 | CASSFIAESYEQYF | TGCGCCAGCAGCTTTATAGCGGAATCCTACGAGCAGTACTTC
NA | few | TRBJ2-5 | TRBV9 | CASSVDLSETQYF | TGTGCCAGCAGCGTAGACCTCTCTGAGACCCAGTACTTC
TRBD1 | many | TRBJ1-1 | TRBV27 | CASRSGGTNTEAFF | TGTGCCAGCAGGTCAGGGGGCACGAACACTGAAGCTTTCTTT
TRBD1 | many | TRBJ2-6 | TRBV7-9 | CASSPPGTGDGANVLTF | TGTGCCAGCAGCCCTCCCGGGACAGGGGACGGGGCCAACGTCCTGACTTTC
NA | many | TRBJ1-1 | TRBV28 | CASRNRQALAFF | TGTGCCAGCAGGAACAGACAAGCCTTAGCTTTCTTT
TRBD2 | NA | TRBJ2-7 | TRBV20-1 | CSARDTTSGIGEQYF | TGCAGTGCTAGAGATACGACTAGCGGGATTGGCGAGCAGTACTTC
TRBD2 | many | TRBJ2-3 | TRBV7-2 | CASSLVPSGPPYTQYF | TGTGCCAGCAGCTTAGTCCCTAGCGGGCCCCCGTATACGCAGTATTTT
NA | NA | TRBJ2-5 | TRBV5-1 | CASSLERRYGETQYF | TGCGCCAGCAGCTTGGAAAGGCGCTACGGGGAGACCCAGTACTTC
TRBD2 | NA | TRBJ2-5 | TRBV12-5 | CASALAGQETQYF | TGTGCTAGTGCCTTAGCGGGTCAAGAGACCCAGTACTTC
TRBD2 | NA | TRBJ2-1 | TRBV19 | CAIGAHGRSSYNEQFF | TGTGCCATCGGGGCCCACGGGAGGAGCTCCTACAATGAGCAGTTCTTC
TRBD1 | many | TRBJ2-3 | TRBV5-1 | CASSLGTGGVFQPRTDTQYF | TGCGCCAGCAGCCTAGGGACAGGGGGCGTTTTCCAACCACGGACAGATACGCAGTATTTT